The clone carrying this T cell receptor (beta chain) turned up a few times. The data belong to a study of beta chain features in type 1 diabetes. Isolated RNA was reverse transcribed in full, so expressed TCRB transcripts were sequenced. Sequencing used immunoSEQ multiplex PCR; TCRdb keeps in-frame clones, though not all of them. The data show over 500,000 clones, about 14% seen once. Sequenced input: naive CD4+ T cells from blood. The TCR was taken from a man aged 18 to 29 in good health.

CDR3 coding DNA: TGCGCCAGCAGCTCGGGACAGGTTGCAAATGAGCAGTTCTTC. Residues: CASSSGQVANEQFF. The chain combines TRBV5-1 with TRBJ2-1, with 8 bases aligning to TRBD1. CDR3 length: 14 residues. Germline CDR1 SGHRS, CDR2 YFSETQ. J was trimmed by 7 bases and V by 3 bases; bases with no gene match: 6.